Sequencing of this T cell receptor (beta chain) was carried out in a study of cytomegalovirus exposure and HLA in healthy donors. General observations from the study: According to reports, the classifier identified cytomegalovirus status with high specificity and sensitivity. A later analysis found first-cohort TCR clusters tended to co-occur in the approximately 120 validation repertoires. In vitro work confirmed that three CMV-associated chains recognize CMV antigens. Rare TCR sequences dominated, though some public TCRs recurred in many donors.

The CDR3 spans 15 residues. This clone has a count of ten or more. Its specificity is not known. Measured with immunoSEQ multiplex PCR; TCRdb has only the in-frame clones, and not every one. The profile shows 150,000 to 200,000 clones, 86% of them singletons. This TCR was sampled from a woman younger than 30 in good health and CMV-seronegative. This rearrangement joins TRBV12-2 to TRBJ1-3. TRBV12-2 is labeled a pseudogene. The sequenced sample was PBMCs. As DNA, the CDR3 is TGTGCAAGTCGCTTAGAATCTCTCTCTGGAAACACCATATATTTT. Its translation: CASRLESLSGNTIYF.